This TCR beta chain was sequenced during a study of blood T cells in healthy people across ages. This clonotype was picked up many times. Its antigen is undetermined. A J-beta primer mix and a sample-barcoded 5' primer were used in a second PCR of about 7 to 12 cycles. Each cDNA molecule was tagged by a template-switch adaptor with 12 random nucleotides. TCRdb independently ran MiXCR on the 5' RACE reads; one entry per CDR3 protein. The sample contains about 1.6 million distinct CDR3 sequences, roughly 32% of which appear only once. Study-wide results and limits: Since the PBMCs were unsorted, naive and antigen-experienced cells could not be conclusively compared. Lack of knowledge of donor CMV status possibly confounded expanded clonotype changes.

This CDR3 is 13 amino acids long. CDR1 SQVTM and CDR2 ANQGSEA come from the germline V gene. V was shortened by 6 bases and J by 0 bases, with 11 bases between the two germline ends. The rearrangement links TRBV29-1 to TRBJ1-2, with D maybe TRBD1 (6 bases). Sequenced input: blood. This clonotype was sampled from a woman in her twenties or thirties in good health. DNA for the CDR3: TGCAGCGTGGTACAGGGTCCTAACTATGGCTACACCTTC. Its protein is CSVVQGPNYGYTF.